This T cell receptor beta chain was profiled in a study of cytomegalovirus exposure and HLA in healthy donors (dated by TCRdb to about 2017). Looking at the study overall: According to a later analysis, one platform produced both the 120 validation repertoires and the approximately 600 repertoires of the first cohort. The aim of the study was to test whether cataloging public T cell receptors could identify signatures of past pathogen exposure. Along with the roughly 610-subject first cohort, a separate validation cohort of 120 different subjects was used. To predict cytomegalovirus infection status, the study brought together high-throughput TCR immunosequencing, statistical association of individual TCRs with disease status, and machine learning. On the study overall, not on this receptor specifically: The authors suggested that the approach could potentially be extended to other disease states and immunological phenotypes. While some public TCRs were present in many individuals, most TCR sequences turned up only very rarely across donors. A few of the identified cytomegalovirus-associated TCR beta chains were confirmed in vitro to be specific for cytomegalovirus antigens. A later analysis lacked HLA typing for the validation cohort, so it scored co-occurrence in that cohort across all 120 or so repertoires. A total of roughly 160 TCR beta chains were listed by the study as associated with cytomegalovirus. In both the original and validation cohorts, the classifier was reported to diagnose cytomegalovirus status with high specificity and sensitivity. Of the cluster scores, roughly 93% were above 0 in a later analysis, which found that TCRs clustered in the first cohort also tended to co-occur in the 120 validation repertoires.

Taken from the germline V gene (reference sequence), the CDR1 and CDR2 loops are WNHNN and SYGVQD. The junction shows trimming of 0 bases on V and 1 base on J, plus 7 bases between the germline ends. The CDR3 covers 15 residues, taking in both the cysteine and the phenylalanine. Here the CDR3 DNA is all that survives: 45 bases in frame from base 1. Details on this clone: Its recognized antigen is unknown. Base-call qualities are not available, and no considerably larger clone is one nucleotide away.

The library was prepared using the immunoSEQ multiplex PCR assay. Per the original workflow: A statistical classification framework was built to diagnose cytomegalovirus status from the catalog of TCR beta chain sequences. The table was pulled from immuneACCESS by TCRdb, which kept in-frame rearrangements only. Such tables lose some clones; where checked, under half of the loss comes from unresolved V genes, and the rest has no known cause. Clonal size and the V and J genes are those of that table, whereas D and trimming came from the DNA. Across this sample there are about 78,000 clones, with 90% to 96% seen only once. The ten top clones hold roughly 1.5% of the sample. Donors formed part of the validation cohort, which comprised fewer than 150 subjects and was distinct from the first cohort of several hundred subjects.

This chain joins TRBV10-1 to TRBJ2-1; a weak D assignment points to TRBD2 (6 bases agree). The receptor's source is a man between 18 and 29 years old in good health and CMV-seropositive. Material for sequencing was PBMCs. The nucleotide sequence reads TGCGCCAGCAGTGAGTCCGCGGGGTCCTACAATGAGCAGTTCTTC. It translates to CASSESAGSYNEQFF.